The sequence of this TCR beta chain was determined in a study of blood T cells in healthy people across ages. Study-wide results and caveats: A roughly linear fall in TCR beta diversity per million T cells was seen with increasing age.

A remark on this clonotype: Antigen: not known.

The use of a sample-barcoded 5' primer and a J-beta primer mix characterized a second PCR of about 7 to 12 cycles. MiXCR, run by TCRdb on the 5' RACE reads, gives a single entry per CDR3 protein. The table records about 970,000 distinct CDR3 sequences, about 53% of them present only once. The CDR3 is 14 amino acids. CDR1 and CDR2 (germline): MDHEN, SYDVKM. V dropped 6 bases and J dropped 0 bases, with 9 bases sitting between them. The J gene is TRBJ2-4, the V gene TRBV28, with D unclear. The receptor comes from an older woman in good health. The sequencing sample was made of blood. In nucleotides, the CDR3 is TGTGCCAGCAGGGACGGTATAGCCAAAAACATTCAGTACTTC. It specifies CASRDGIAKNIQYF.